Below, 15 T cell receptor beta chains from the same sample are listed, as sequenced in a study of blood T cells in healthy people across ages. Alongside a J-beta primer mix, a sample-barcoded 5' primer served in a second PCR lasting about 7 to 12 cycles. Each CDR3 protein gets one entry after TCRdb re-called the 5' RACE reads with MiXCR. The sample includes over 950,000 distinct CDR3 sequences, roughly two fifths seen only once; the top ten take around 13%. Sequences were obtained from blood. The receptors here all came from a young man in good health.

In this sample, this clonotype turned up a few times. The CDR3 coding sequence is TGTGCCAGCAGCGTAGGACAGCGGACCAGCACAGATACGCAGTATTTT. This encodes CASSVGQRTSTDTQYF. The rearrangement uses TRBV9 and TRBJ2-3; D assignment may be TRBD1 or TRBD2 (5 bases each). Deletions cut 0 bases from V and 0 bases from J, with 11 bases between. CDR3 length equals 16 residues. In germline, CDR1 is SGDLS, CDR2 YYNGEE.

The sample holds a few counts of this clonotype. V and J are TRBV12-3 or TRBV12-4 and TRBJ1-2; unclear D gene. The V end was cut by 0 bases, the J end by 2 bases, with 10 bases between. The CDR3 has 15 residues. The CDR3 DNA follows: TGTGCCAGCAGTTTAGCGCGGCAGGCAAACTATGGCTACACCTTC. Translation gives CASSLARQANYGYTF.

At least ten counts were recorded for this clonotype. The chain carries TRBV4-1 and TRBJ2-3; 11 nucleotides match TRBD2. V lost 2 bases to trimming and J lost 4 bases; unmatched junction nucleotides: 8. CDR1 MGHRA and CDR2 YSYEKL come from the germline V gene. The CDR3 covers 17 residues. The CDR3 sequence: CASSQPTTSGVADTQYF. CDR3 coding DNA: TGCGCCAGCAGCCAACCTACGACTAGCGGGGTAGCAGATACGCAGTATTTT.

The V gene is TRBV7-9, the J gene TRBJ2-7, with D unresolved. Trimming pared 5 bases from V and 2 bases from J, leaving 13 bases between. This CDR3 has 14 residues. Per germline, CDR1 SEHNR and CDR2 FQNEAQ (reference sequence). CDR3 sequence reads: CASSHHLRTYEQYF. CDR3 DNA: TGTGCCAGCAGCCACCACTTAAGGACCTACGAGCAGTACTTC. The full variable domain, its missing parts supplied by reference TRBV7-9 and TRBJ2-7, is DTGVSQNPRHKITKRGQNVTFRCDPISEHNRLYWYRQTLGQGPEFLTYFQNEAQLEKSRLLSDRFSAERPKGSFSTLEIQRTEQGDSAMYLCASSHHLRTYEQYFGPGTRLTVT.

This chain links TRBV5-4 with TRBJ2-3; 8 bases are a match to TRBD1. J gave up 7 bases and V 3 bases, and 4 bases lay outside the gene matches. The length of the CDR3 is 13 residues. Germline V CDR1 and CDR2: SGHNT, YYREEE (reference sequence). CDR3 bases: TGTGCCAGCAGCTCTGGACAGGGCTATACGCAGTATTTT. It yields the protein CASSSGQGYTQYF.

The table lists this clonotype with many counts. The chain couples TRBV5-1 to TRBJ1-4; TRBD1 matches 7 bases. CDR3 length: 16 amino acids. CDR1 and CDR2 (germline): SGHRS, YFSETQ. V lost 4 bases to trimming and J lost 0 bases; unmatched junction nucleotides: 6. The DNA of the CDR3 is TGCGCCAGCAGCGGGGGACAGCCAGCAACTAATGAAAAACTGTTTTTT. It encodes CASSGGQPATNEKLFF.

This chain connects TRBV4-3 to TRBJ1-1; no firm D call. Germline values: CDR1 LGHNA, CDR2 YSLEER. Trimming shortened V by 2 bases and J by 7 bases, and 14 bases separated the two germline ends. The CDR3 totals 14 residues. The CDR3 loop reads CASSQQLELHEAFF. CDR3 DNA: TGCGCCAGCAGCCAACAGCTAGAATTACATGAAGCTTTCTTT.

The table lists this clonotype with a few counts. The chain combines TRBV20-1 with TRBJ2-3, with D tentatively TRBD2 (5 bases). This CDR3 is built from 13 residues. Trimming removed 2 bases at V and 3 bases at J, with 9 bases between. Germline lookup yields CDR1 DFQATT and CDR2 SNEGSKA (reference sequence). The CDR3 reads CSARTGNTDTQYF. The CDR3, as DNA: TGCAGTGCTAGAACCGGGAATACAGATACGCAGTATTTT.

This clonotype has only a few counts. The chain carries TRBV5-1 and TRBJ1-2, with D possibly TRBD1 on 6 matching bases. The ends were cut back, 6 bases at V and 0 bases at J, with 12 bases in the middle. CDR1 and CDR2 from the germline V gene are SGHRS and YFSETQ. This CDR3 comprises 14 residues. CDR3 in amino acids: CASTQGGPNYGYTF. CDR3 coding DNA: TGCGCCAGCACCCAAGGGGGACCTAACTATGGCTACACCTTC. The variable domain in full, completed from reference TRBV5-1 and TRBJ1-2, reads KAGVTQTPRYLIKTRGQQVTLSCSPISGHRSVSWYQQTPGQGLQFLFEYFSETQRNKGNFPGRFSGRQFSNSRSEMNVSTLELGDSALYLCASTQGGPNYGYTFGSGTRLTVV.

This clonotype was observed a handful of times. The J gene is TRBJ2-5, the V gene TRBV15; D is unclear. V dropped 0 bases and J dropped 2 bases, with 13 bases sitting between them. CDR1 is LNHNV, CDR2 YYDKDF, per germline (reference sequence). The CDR3 is 16 amino acids. For the CDR3, the DNA is TGTGCCACCAGCAGAGAGGGCCCTCCGGGTCAAGAGACCCAGTACTTC. Its translation: CATSREGPPGQETQYF.

This clonotype was observed many times. The chain employs TRBV13 and TRBJ2-3; D is uncertain. Per germline, CDR1 PRHDT and CDR2 FYEKMQ (reference sequence). The CDR3 is 14 amino acids. V was shortened by 1 base and J by 2 bases, with 7 bases between the two germline ends. CDR3 DNA: TGTGCCAGCAGCTTAGCCGTGAACACAGATACGCAGTATTTT. Translation: CASSLAVNTDTQYF. The whole variable domain, filled in from reference TRBV13 and TRBJ2-3, reads AAGVIQSPRHLIKEKRETATLKCYPIPRHDTVYWYQQGPGQDPQFLISFYEKMQSDKGSIPDRFSAQQFSDYHSELNMSSLELGDSALYFCASSLAVNTDTQYFGPGTRLTVL.

The chain has TRBV29-1 and TRBJ2-5; 7 positions agree with TRBD2. The CDR3 is made up of 14 amino acids. Looked up from germline, CDR1 is SQVTM and CDR2 is ANQGSEA. Germline trimming cut 6 bases from V and 5 bases from J; bases unmatched to any gene: 12. The CDR3 is CSVGVGREMETQYF. The CDR3 nucleotides read TGCAGCGTCGGCGTGGGGCGGGAGATGGAGACCCAGTACTTC.

This chain links TRBV5-1 with TRBJ2-5; a possible D gene is TRBD2 (6 bases). This CDR3 spans 14 amino acids. Germline V gives CDR1 SGHRS, CDR2 YFSETQ. The germline V and J ends were trimmed by 5 bases and 11 bases, with 22 bases remaining between them. The CDR3 DNA reads as TGCGCCAGCAGACTCGGACTATTTCCCAATGAGCAGTACTTC. This codes for CASRLGLFPNEQYF.

This clonotype was counted only a few times. The CDR3 is CASSARLGRGTQYF. In DNA form, the CDR3 reads TGTGCCAGCAGCGCCCGACTGGGCCGGGGGACGCAGTATTTT. This chain connects TRBV9 to TRBJ2-3; D is possibly TRBD2 (6 bases). Trimming took off 3 bases at V and 9 bases at J, with 17 bases between the two ends. This CDR3 has 14 residues. The germline gives CDR1 SGDLS, CDR2 YYNGEE.

This rearrangement joins TRBV3-1 to TRBJ2-2, with TRBD1 matching over 9 bases. Trimming removed 6 bases from V and 1 base from J; junction bases left unmatched: 6. The CDR3 loop spans 16 amino acids. CDR1 and CDR2 (germline): LGHDT, YNNKEL (reference sequence). CDR3 sequence reads: CASRKQDRGNTGELFF. The CDR3 nucleotides are TGTGCCAGCAGAAAACAGGACAGGGGGAACACCGGGGAGCTGTTTTTT. The full variable domain, in which reference TRBV3-1 and TRBJ2-2 provide the parts outside the CDR3, is DTAVSQTPKYLVTQMGNDKSIKCEQNLGHDTMYWYKQDSKKFLKIMFSYNNKELIINETVPNRFSPKSPDKAHLNLHINSLELGDSAVYFCASRKQDRGNTGELFFGEGSRLTVL.